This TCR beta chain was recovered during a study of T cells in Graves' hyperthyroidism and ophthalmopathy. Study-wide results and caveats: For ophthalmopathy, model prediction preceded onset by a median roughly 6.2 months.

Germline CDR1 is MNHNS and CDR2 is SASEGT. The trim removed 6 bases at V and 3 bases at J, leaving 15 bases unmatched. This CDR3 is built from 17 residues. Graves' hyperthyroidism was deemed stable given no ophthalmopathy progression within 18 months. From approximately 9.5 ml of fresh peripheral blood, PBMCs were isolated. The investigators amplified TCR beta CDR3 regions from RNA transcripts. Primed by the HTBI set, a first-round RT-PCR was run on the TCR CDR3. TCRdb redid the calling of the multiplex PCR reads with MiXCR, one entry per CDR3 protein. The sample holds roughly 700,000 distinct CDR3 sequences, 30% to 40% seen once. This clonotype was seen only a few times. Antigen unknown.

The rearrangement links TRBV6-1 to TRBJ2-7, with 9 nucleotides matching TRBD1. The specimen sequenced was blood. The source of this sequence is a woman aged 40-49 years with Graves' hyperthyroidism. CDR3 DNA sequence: TGTGCCAGCAGCCGCTCCGCCGACAGGGGGGAAGGCTACGAGCAGTACTTC. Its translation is CASSRSADRGEGYEQYF.